The present T cell receptor (beta chain) was sequenced within a study of PD-1 blockade in classical Hodgkin lymphoma. The CDR3 contains 14 residues. V lost 6 bases and J lost 1, with 12 bases in between. CDR1 is MNHEY, CDR2 SVGAGI, per germline. On this clone itself: Its cognate antigen is unknown.

Study-wide results and limits: Only CD4+ TCR diversity, not CD8+, had risen significantly by C4D1.

Each patient experienced a relapse that followed autologous stem cell transplantation, and brentuximab vedotin exposure varied. Profiled with immunoSEQ multiplex PCR; TCRdb holds only in-frame clones, not every one. The sample includes tens of thousands of clones, 85% to 90% of them seen just once. The J gene is TRBJ1-1, the V gene TRBV6-5; D not resolved. The sequences come from peripheral blood mononuclear cells (PBMCs), collected at baseline. This TCR was sampled from a human donor with classical Hodgkin lymphoma. The CDR3 reads CASSVTAGNTEAFF. The CDR3, as DNA: TGTGCCAGCAGCGTTACGGCGGGGAACACTGAAGCTTTCTTT.